Below, one T cell receptor (beta chain) is given with its context. This entry comes from a study of blood T cell repertoires in COVID-19. Study-wide context: Sites across the United States, Italy and Spain contributed samples from acute and convalescent COVID-19. T cells, B-cell-depleted T cells, or PBMCs supplied cDNA or gDNA.

From germline, CDR1 is SGDLS and CDR2 YYNGEE. The CDR3 has 15 residues. Trimming cost V 2 bases and J 2 bases, with 12 bases left between them. Under the authors' procedure: Reference gene primer amplification gave nucleated cell count estimates. The protocol was immunoSEQ multiplex PCR, while the TCRdb copy is restricted to in-frame clones and leaves out a portion. D and trimming were read from the DNA, whereas the V and J calls and clone size are those reported in that table. The sample contains approximately 90,000 clones, roughly 87% of which appear only once. The specimen sequenced was peripheral blood. This clonotype was sampled from a man aged 50-60 years with acute or convalescent COVID-19. The chain joins TRBV9 to TRBJ2-3, with a possible D match to TRBD2 (5 bases). This chain's CDR3 is CASSVGGLNTDTQYF. The CDR3 region has the DNA TGTGCCAGCAGCGTTGGAGGACTCAACACAGATACGCAGTATTTT. Drawing the rest from reference TRBV9 and TRBJ2-3, the complete variable domain is DSGVTQTPKHLITATGQRVTLRCSPRSGDLSVYWYQQSLDQGLQFLIQYYNGEERAKGNILERFSAQQFPDLHSELNLSSLELGDSALYFCASSVGGLNTDTQYFGPGTRLTVL.